This TCR beta chain was recovered during a study of shared clonotypes between healthy human individuals. Repertoires were generated with immunoSEQ multiplex PCR, while TCRdb's copy carries only in-frame clones and drops some. The sample lists 640,000 or so clones, approximately 79% seen once, with about 1.8% in the top ten. Healthy HIV-negative adults without recent acute infections or vaccinations served as donors. This TCR came from a woman under 40 in good health. Sequenced input: memory CD4+ T cells sorted from blood. Documented subset: CD45RA-negative fraction.

Here the CDR3 reads CASSSTPYNSPLHF. In nucleotides, the CDR3 is TGTGCCAGCAGTTCTACCCCCTATAATTCACCCCTCCACTTT. The chain is built from TRBV27 and TRBJ1-6; D unresolved. The germline gives CDR1 MNHEY, CDR2 SMNVEV (reference sequence). The CDR3 totals 14 residues. V shed 4 bases and J shed 2 bases, with 6 bases lying between them.